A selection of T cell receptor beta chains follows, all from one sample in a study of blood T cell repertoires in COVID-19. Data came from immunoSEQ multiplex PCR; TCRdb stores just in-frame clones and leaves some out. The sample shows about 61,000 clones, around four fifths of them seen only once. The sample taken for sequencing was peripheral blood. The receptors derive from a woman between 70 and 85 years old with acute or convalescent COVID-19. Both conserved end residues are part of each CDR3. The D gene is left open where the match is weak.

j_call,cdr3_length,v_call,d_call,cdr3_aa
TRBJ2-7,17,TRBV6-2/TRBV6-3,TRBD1,CASSNKQGARTVYEQYF
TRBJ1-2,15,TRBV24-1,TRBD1,CATSDPGQGTYGYTF
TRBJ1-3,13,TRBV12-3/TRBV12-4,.,CASSLRGRNTIYF
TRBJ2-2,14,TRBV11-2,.,CASSLVVNTGELFF
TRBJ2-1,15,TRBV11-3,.,CASSLGTPSYNEQFF
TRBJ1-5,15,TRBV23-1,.,CASSHPGKGNQPQHF
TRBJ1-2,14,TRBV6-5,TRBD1,CASTHGTGDDGYTF
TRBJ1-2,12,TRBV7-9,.,CASSGRDRAKTF
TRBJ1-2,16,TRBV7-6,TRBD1,CASSSDRGLPNYGYTF
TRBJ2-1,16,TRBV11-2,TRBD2,CASSLEAGVSYNEQFF
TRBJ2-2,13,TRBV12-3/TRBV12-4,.,CASSRASTGELFF
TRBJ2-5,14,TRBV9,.,CASSVRAGQETQYF
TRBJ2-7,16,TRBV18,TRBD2,CASSPKGLAGGYEQYF
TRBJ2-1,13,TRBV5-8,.,CASSLGLFHEQFF
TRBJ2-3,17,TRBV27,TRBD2,CASRARSPGRGGRIRYF
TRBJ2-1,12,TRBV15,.,CATSRDSDEQFF
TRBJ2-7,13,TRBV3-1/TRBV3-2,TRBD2,CASSHLGRGEQYF
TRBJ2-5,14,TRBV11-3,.,CASSKLGGQETQYF
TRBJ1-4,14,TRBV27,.,CASRLQGSNEKLFF
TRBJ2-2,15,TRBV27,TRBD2,CASSLLAGGTGELFF
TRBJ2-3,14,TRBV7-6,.,CASSKGGVTDTQYF
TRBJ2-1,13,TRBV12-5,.,CASAFDSVNEQFF
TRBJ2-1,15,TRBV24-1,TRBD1,CATSDPGQGADEQFF
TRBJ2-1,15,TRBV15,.,CATSRDRGSPNEQFF
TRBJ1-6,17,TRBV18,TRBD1,CASSPSPQTGLGSPLHF
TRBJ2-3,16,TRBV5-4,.,CASTPPGRFRTDTQYF
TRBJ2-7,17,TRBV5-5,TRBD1,CASTLSRLGQGMREQYF
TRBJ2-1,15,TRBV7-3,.,CASSLRPGSYNEQFF
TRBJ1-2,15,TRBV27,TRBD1,CASSRKDRGWGGYTF
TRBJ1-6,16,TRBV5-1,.,CASSLAVTAGGSPLHF
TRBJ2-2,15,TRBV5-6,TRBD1,CASSRRTGNTGELFF
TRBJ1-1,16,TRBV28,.,CASSPTGLKRNTEAFF
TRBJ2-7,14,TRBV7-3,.,CASSLYEGHYEQYF
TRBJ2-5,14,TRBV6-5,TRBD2,CVVGLAGTQETQYF
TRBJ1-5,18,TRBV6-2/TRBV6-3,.,CASSSGRLRGYSNQPQHF
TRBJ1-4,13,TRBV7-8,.,CASSYDRNEKLFF
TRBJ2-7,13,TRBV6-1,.,CASSEVGTREQYF